The rows below give T cell receptor beta chains drawn from one sample of a study of shared clonotypes between healthy human individuals. Clones were sequenced by immunoSEQ multiplex PCR, and TCRdb holds only the in-frame ones, with some missing. The data show around 1,900,000 clones, with about 93% seen just once and more than 1.5% held by the top ten. The source material was naive CD8+ T cells from PBMCs. The receptors derive from a man aged 18 to 35 in good health. Some clones in this sample may be carry-over from other donors' samples. The conserved cysteine and the conserved F or W are not part of the CDR3 here.

TRBV6-4	13	ASSDSIRGVDGYT
TRBV19	16	ASSISTEIGGLNQPQH
TRBV5-6	13	ASSLGLADYNEQF
TRBV5-1	13	ASSLERVRGNTIY
TRBV19	12	ASSPAQGTLGAF
TRBV19	13	ASGPYRATNEKLF
TRBV28	13	ASILTGWGHYEQY
TRBV7-6	13	ASRLTPRQQETQY
TRBV9	12	ASSVGESYNEQF
TRBV9	12	ASSVAAGTDTQY
TRBV25-1	11	ASSGDRGTEAF
TRBV27	13	ASSLGRPESYEQY
TRBV9	15	ASSALVAGFRGTEAF